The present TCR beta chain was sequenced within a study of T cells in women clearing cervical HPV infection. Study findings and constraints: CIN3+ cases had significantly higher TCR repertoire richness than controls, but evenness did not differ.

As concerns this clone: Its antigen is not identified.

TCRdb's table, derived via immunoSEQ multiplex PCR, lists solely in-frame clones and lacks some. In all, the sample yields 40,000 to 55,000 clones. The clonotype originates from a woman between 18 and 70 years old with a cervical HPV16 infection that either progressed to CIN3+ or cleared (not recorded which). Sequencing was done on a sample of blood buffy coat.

CDR3 DNA, as far as it was read: TGTGCCTGGAGTGTTGACTCCCAAGAGACG. This translates into CAWSVDSQET. The full CDR3 protein reads CAWSVDSQETQYF. The rearrangement links TRBV30 to TRBJ2-3; no definite D call. Read coverage stops 3 residues before the CDR3 terminus; the germline J gene supplies the remainder. The CDR3 is 13 amino acids. In germline, CDR1 is GTSNPN, CDR2 SVGIG (reference sequence).